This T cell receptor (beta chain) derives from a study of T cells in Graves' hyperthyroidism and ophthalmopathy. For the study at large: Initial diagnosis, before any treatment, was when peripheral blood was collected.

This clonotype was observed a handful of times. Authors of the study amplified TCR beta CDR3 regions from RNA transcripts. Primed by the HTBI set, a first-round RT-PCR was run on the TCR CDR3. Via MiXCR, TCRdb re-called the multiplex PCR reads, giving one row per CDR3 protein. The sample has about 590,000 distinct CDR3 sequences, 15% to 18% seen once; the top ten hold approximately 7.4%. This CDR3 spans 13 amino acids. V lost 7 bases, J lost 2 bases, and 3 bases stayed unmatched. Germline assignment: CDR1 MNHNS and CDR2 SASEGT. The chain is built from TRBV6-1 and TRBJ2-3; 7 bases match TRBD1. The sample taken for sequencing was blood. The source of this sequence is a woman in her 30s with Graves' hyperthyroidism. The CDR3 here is CASKRGHTDTQYF. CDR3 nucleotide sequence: TGTGCCAGCAAGAGGGGGCACACAGATACGCAGTATTTT.